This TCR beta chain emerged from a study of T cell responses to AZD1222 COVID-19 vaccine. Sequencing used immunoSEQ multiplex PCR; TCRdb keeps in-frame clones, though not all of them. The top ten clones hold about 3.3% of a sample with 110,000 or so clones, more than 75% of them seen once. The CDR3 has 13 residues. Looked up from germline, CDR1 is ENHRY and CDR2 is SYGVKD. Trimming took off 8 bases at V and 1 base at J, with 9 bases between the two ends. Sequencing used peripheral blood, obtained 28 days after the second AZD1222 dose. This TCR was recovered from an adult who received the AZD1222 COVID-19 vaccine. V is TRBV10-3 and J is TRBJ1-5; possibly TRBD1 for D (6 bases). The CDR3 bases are TGTGCCATCGGGGGCTGGAGCAATCAGCCCCAGCATTTT. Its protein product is CAIGGWSNQPQHF.